Below, 10 T cell receptor beta chains from the same sample are listed, as sequenced in a study of blood T cell repertoires in COVID-19. Only in-frame clones appear in the TCRdb table, and some are missing; sequencing was by immunoSEQ multiplex PCR. The sample comprises about 120,000 clones, roughly four fifths of which are singletons, and more than 15% rests with the top ten. The sequenced material came from peripheral blood. Receptors were obtained from a woman aged 55 to 70 with acute or convalescent COVID-19.

The chain has TRBV7-6 and TRBJ1-4; D uncertain. The CDR3 extends over 13 amino acids. Per the germline V gene, CDR1 is SGHVS and CDR2 is FNYEAQ. V lost 7 bases and J lost 5, with 11 bases in between. Here the CDR3 DNA reads TGTGCCAGCACGAGAAACCCGAATGAAAAACTGTTTTTT. This translates into CASTRNPNEKLFF.

This chain connects TRBV11-3 to TRBJ2-1, with D possibly matching TRBD2 (6 bases). The CDR3 has 15 residues. Germline V lookup: CDR1 SGHNT, CDR2 YENEEA. The germline V and J ends were trimmed by 2 bases and 1 base, with 9 bases remaining between them. In DNA, the CDR3 is TGTGCCAGCAGCTTATGGGAGGTGTCCTACAATGAGCAGTTCTTC. It encodes CASSLWEVSYNEQFF. Full variable domain (outside the CDR3, taken from reference TRBV11-3 and TRBJ2-1): EAGVVQSPRYKIIEKKQPVAFWCNPISGHNTLYWYLQNLGQGPELLIRYENEEAVDDSQLPKDRFSAERLKGVDSTLKIQPAELGDSAVYLCASSLWEVSYNEQFFGPGTRLTVL.

This sequence joins TRBV30 and TRBJ1-1; D is unresolved. Trimming cost V 2 bases and J 1 base, with 11 bases left between them. Looked up from germline, CDR1 is GTSNPN and CDR2 is SVGIG (reference sequence). This CDR3 has 14 amino acids. The CDR3: CAWSSLVPNTEAFF. The CDR3, as DNA: TGTGCCTGGAGTTCCTTAGTCCCGAACACTGAAGCTTTCTTT.

This rearrangement joins TRBV6-5 to TRBJ2-1; a weak D match, TRBD2 (7 bases). From germline, CDR1 is MNHEY and CDR2 SVGAGI. V gave up 7 bases and J gave up 8 bases, with 15 bases separating them. This CDR3 contains 13 residues. The CDR3, as DNA: TGTGCCAGCAAAGTTGGGGGGGCGGATGAGCAGTTCTTC. Its protein product is CASKVGGADEQFF.

The chain combines TRBV30 with TRBJ2-5, with TRBD2 matching over 8 bases. The germline V gene has CDR1 GTSNPN and CDR2 SVGIG (reference sequence). The CDR3 is 13 amino acids. With 2 bases clipped from V and 7 bases from J, the junction kept 6 bases outside the gene matches. The CDR3 region has the DNA TGTGCCTGGAGTCGGGGGGGCGGCCGGACCCAGTACTTC. Amino acids: CAWSRGGGRTQYF.

The DNA for the CDR3 is TGTGCCAGCAGCAAAGAGCGGACAGCGCCGTCGGGTGGCTACACCTTC. Translating it yields CASSKERTAPSGGYTF. This chain uses TRBV21-1 with TRBJ1-2; the D call in the table, TRBD1, was not verified against the DNA. TRBV21-1 counts as a pseudogene. The CDR3 extends over 16 amino acids.

The V call is TRBV2, the J call TRBJ2-1; TRBD1 agrees at 10 bases. The V and J ends lost 6 bases and 4 bases, in that order; junction bases with no gene match: 6. The length of the CDR3 is 15 residues. CDR1 is SNHLY, CDR2 FYNNEI, per germline. CDR3 bases: TGTGCCAGCAGGGGGGACAGGGGACCGTACAATGAGCAGTTCTTC. The encoded protein is CASRGDRGPYNEQFF.

The gene calls are TRBV2 and TRBJ1-5; D is unresolved. This CDR3 is 18 amino acids long. Germline V gene data show CDR1 as SNHLY and CDR2 as FYNNEI. With 4 bases removed from V and 7 bases from J, the gap between germline ends came to 26 bases. The CDR3 loop reads CASSGSDLIKGGEQPQHF. The CDR3 nucleotides are TGTGCCAGCAGTGGCTCGGACCTAATAAAGGGCGGGGAACAGCCCCAGCATTTT.

The rearrangement uses TRBV4-2 and TRBJ1-3, with D possibly TRBD1 on 5 matching bases. Trimming shortened V by 1 base and J by 0 bases, and 10 bases separated the two germline ends. The CDR3 loop spans 16 amino acids. Germline V CDR1 and CDR2: LGHNA, YNFKEQ. The CDR3: CASSQGWGPSGNTIYF. CDR3 coding DNA: TGTGCCAGCAGCCAAGGCTGGGGCCCCTCTGGAAACACCATATATTTT.

This chain uses TRBV3-1 (or the pseudogene TRBV3-2) with TRBJ1-6, with TRBD1 identical over 9 bases. Germline V gene data show CDR1 as LGHDT and CDR2 as YNNKEL (reference sequence). V lost 4 bases, J lost 9 bases, and 16 bases stayed unmatched. This CDR3 has 18 amino acids. CDR3 in amino acids: CASSRGPGTGIGGSPLHF. In DNA form, the CDR3 reads TGTGCCAGCAGCCGGGGTCCCGGGACAGGGATCGGGGGTTCACCCCTCCACTTT.